This T cell receptor (beta chain) derives from a study of blood T cell repertoires in COVID-19. Study summary: The cDNA or gDNA used as material had been derived from T cells, B-cell-depleted T cells, or PBMCs.

V dropped 5 bases and J dropped 4; count of bases not matched to a gene: 7. The CDR3 runs to 15 residues. CDR1 SGHTA and CDR2 FQGNSA come from the germline V gene. The assay was immunoSEQ multiplex PCR, and TCRdb's table has in-frame clones only and misses some. This sample has approximately 90,000 clones, with 87% found just once. This TCR was recovered from a human donor with acute or convalescent COVID-19. The donor label of this sample is uncertain. The chain carries TRBV7-2 and TRBJ1-2, with 10 bases that match TRBD1. Sequencing was carried out using peripheral blood. In DNA form, the CDR3 reads TGTGCCAGCAGCAGATCGACAGGGGGCAGCTATGGCTACACCTTC. Encoded protein: CASSRSTGGSYGYTF.